A single sample is the source of the 10 T cell receptor beta chains below, sequenced in a study of blood T cell repertoires in COVID-19. Sequencing used immunoSEQ multiplex PCR; TCRdb keeps in-frame clones, though not all of them. The data hold about 140,000 clones, with 75% to 90% observed a single time. The material sequenced was peripheral blood. The origin of the receptors is a man aged 45-65 years with active COVID-19.

J is TRBJ2-3 and V is TRBV4-3, with D possibly matching TRBD2 (5 bases). Looked up from germline, CDR1 is LGHNA and CDR2 is YSLEER. The length of the CDR3 is 15 residues. Trimming pared 0 bases from V and 6 bases from J, leaving 13 bases between. The CDR3 DNA follows: TGCGCCAGCAGCCAAGAACGGCTAGGAGGTGATACGCAGTATTTT. Residues: CASSQERLGGDTQYF.

The V gene is TRBV3-1 (or the pseudogene TRBV3-2), the J gene TRBJ2-1, with 10 bases matching TRBD2. The length of the CDR3 is 16 residues. Germline V lookup: CDR1 LGHDT, CDR2 YNNKEL (reference sequence). The J segment lost 10 bases and the V segment lost 0 bases, leaving 9 bases of the junction unmatched. CDR3 nucleotide sequence: TGTGCCAGCAGCCAAGACCTGGCTAGCGGGGGCTCAGAGCAGTTCTTC. Protein: CASSQDLASGGSEQFF.

V usage is TRBV5-4 and J usage is TRBJ1-4; 7 bases agree with TRBD1. The CDR3 loop spans 15 amino acids. With V trimmed by 4 bases and J by 0 bases, 3 bases remained unmatched. Germline CDR1 SGHNT, CDR2 YYREEE (reference sequence). CDR3 sequence reads: CASSTDRATNEKLFF. As DNA, the CDR3 is TGTGCCAGCAGCACCGACAGGGCAACTAATGAAAAACTGTTTTTT. Supplemented by reference TRBV5-4 and TRBJ1-4, the full variable domain reads ETGVTQSPTHLIKTRGQQVTLRCSSQSGHNTVSWYQQALGQGPQFIFQYYREEENGRGNFPPRFSGLQFPNYSSELNVNALELDDSALYLCASSTDRATNEKLFFGSGTQLSVL.

The rearrangement joins TRBV14 to TRBJ2-6; D remains unclear. The germline CDR1 and CDR2 sequences are SGHDN and FVKESK. The V gene lost 4 bases and the J gene lost 4 bases, with 14 bases spanning the gap. The CDR3 extends over 16 amino acids. The CDR3 region is CASSPAPLAGANVLTF. The CDR3 DNA reads TGTGCCAGCAGCCCCGCTCCCTTGGCCGGGGCCAACGTCCTGACTTTC.

The chain has TRBV4-3 and TRBJ2-5; 7 nucleotides align to TRBD1. Losses at the gene ends were 4 bases for V and 2 bases for J; bases not matched to a gene: 7. Germline V lookup: CDR1 LGHNA, CDR2 YSLEER. The length of the CDR3 is 15 residues. CDR3 sequence: CASSRGPGQQETQYF. Written as DNA, the CDR3 is TGCGCCAGCAGCCGGGGCCCGGGACAGCAAGAGACCCAGTACTTC.

The chain recombines TRBV5-4 with TRBJ2-5, with TRBD2 matching over 8 bases. Germline trimming cut 5 bases from V and 9 bases from J; bases unmatched to any gene: 12. CDR1 is SGHNT and CDR2 is YYREEE in the germline V gene (reference sequence). This CDR3 comprises 14 residues. CDR3: CASRDRGGTEAQYF. CDR3 sequence (DNA): TGTGCCAGCAGGGACCGGGGGGGCACCGAGGCCCAGTACTTC.

The table lists this clone with a count of one. The chain recombines TRBV6-5 with TRBJ1-5, with D possibly being TRBD1 (5 bases). Looked up from germline, CDR1 is MNHEY and CDR2 is SVGAGI. This CDR3 region has 13 residues. With 8 bases removed from V and 4 bases from J, the gap between germline ends came to 12 bases. The CDR3 here is CASEVRGNQPQHF. The CDR3, as DNA: TGTGCCAGCGAGGTAAGGGGTAATCAGCCCCAGCATTTT.

The chain combines TRBV2 with TRBJ2-2; the match to TRBD2 covers 9 bases. Trimming took 7 bases from V and 5 from J; bases not matched to a gene: 11. Germline CDR1 and CDR2: SNHLY and FYNNEI. The CDR3 is 16 amino acids. CDR3 sequence (DNA): TGTGCCAGCACCCTCGGAGCGGGGGGTTCAACCGGGGAGCTGTTTTTT. Amino acids: CASTLGAGGSTGELFF. Full variable domain (outside the CDR3, taken from reference TRBV2 and TRBJ2-2): EPEVTQTPSHQVTQMGQEVILRCVPISNHLYFYWYRQILGQKVEFLVSFYNNEISEKSEIFDDQFSVERPDGSNFTLKIRSTKLEDSAMYFCASTLGAGGSTGELFFGEGSRLTVL.

This chain links TRBV7-8 with TRBJ1-1; 9 bases are shared with TRBD1. The CDR3 is 14 residues long. Trimming cost V 8 bases and J 1 base; bases outside gene matches: 5. CDR1 and CDR2 (germline): SGHVS, FQNEAQ. CDR3 DNA: TGTGCCAGCGGACAGGGACAGGGGAACACTGAAGCTTTCTTT. Amino acid sequence: CASGQGQGNTEAFF.

The genes are TRBV19 and TRBJ2-3; 7 bases agree with TRBD2. CDR3 length: 14 amino acids. V was clipped by 3 bases and J by 5 bases; unmatched bases: 5. The V gene's germline CDR1 is LNHDA and CDR2 SQIVND (reference sequence). Written as DNA, the CDR3 is TGTGCCAGTAGTATCGGACTAGACCTAGATACGCAGTATTTT. It translates to CASSIGLDLDTQYF.